A selection of T cell receptor beta chains follows, all from one sample in a study of PD-L1 blockade in urothelial cancer. Sequencing was performed with immunoSEQ multiplex PCR; in TCRdb, only in-frame clones are kept and a portion is missing. The sample records around 40,000 clones, approximately 90% being singletons. Sequencing used PBMCs, obtained around atezolizumab (anti-PD-L1) treatment. These receptors originate from a woman aged 55-70 years with urothelial cancer. Both conserved end residues are part of each CDR3. D genes are given only for firm matches. The size of a clone is reported for some rows only, either as once, few or many, or as a class for expanded clones.

-	TRBV29-1	-	TRBJ2-2	TGCAGCGGTCGAACACCGGGAGCAAGCACCGGGGAGCTGTTTTTT	CSGRTPGASTGELFF
-	TRBV5-1	-	TRBJ2-7	TGCGCCAGCAGCTTGGATCCCTATATCCTCTACGAGCAGTACTTC	CASSLDPYILYEQYF
-	TRBV27	-	TRBJ2-3	TGTGCCAGCAGCATAAGAAGGGGCCCAGATACGCAGTATTTT	CASSIRRGPDTQYF
-	TRBV28	-	TRBJ2-7	TGTGCCAGCAGTTCCGTTCCCTACGAGCAGTACTTC	CASSSVPYEQYF
TRBD1	TRBV27	-	TRBJ2-6	TGTGCCAGCAGTACCCAGGGGGCTCACTCTGGGGCCAACGTCCTGACTTTC	CASSTQGAHSGANVLTF
TRBD1	TRBV7-9	-	TRBJ2-2	TGTGCCAGCACCCCCGGGACAGGGTTCACCGGGGAGCTGTTTTTT	CASTPGTGFTGELFF
TRBD2	TRBV2	-	TRBJ2-7	TGTGCCAGCAGCCGAGCGGGAGGTCCCTACGAGCAGTACTTC	CASSRAGGPYEQYF
TRBD2	TRBV7-2	-	TRBJ2-7	TGTGCCAGCAGCTTCGATAGCGGGAGAGTAAACGAGCAGTACTTC	CASSFDSGRVNEQYF
TRBD1	TRBV25-1	-	TRBJ2-7	TGTGCCAGCAGTGCGCGACCGGGACAGGGCTACGAGCAGTACTTC	CASSARPGQGYEQYF
TRBD2	TRBV28	-	TRBJ2-1	TGTGCCAGCAGTCAGGGCGGGAGGGTCTGGTCTGAGCAGTTCTTC	CASSQGGRVWSEQFF
-	TRBV9	-	TRBJ1-5	TGTGCCAGCAGCGTAGAGTCCGACGGGACTCGCCAGCATTTT	CASSVESDGTRQHF
TRBD1	TRBV5-4	few	TRBJ2-5	TGTGCCAGCAGCTCGTGGACAGGGCAAGAGACCCAGTACTTC	CASSSWTGQETQYF
TRBD2	TRBV6-1	-	TRBJ2-7	TGTGCCAGCAGGAGAGGAGGGGAGGGGAACTACGAGCAGTACTTC	CASRRGGEGNYEQYF
-	TRBV5-1	-	TRBJ2-3	TGCGCCAGCAGCTTTGGGGGGTCCACAGATACGCAGTATTTT	CASSFGGSTDTQYF
-	TRBV19	-	TRBJ1-1	TGTGCCAGTAAAGAGGCGCGCACTGAAGCTTTCTTT	CASKEARTEAFF
-	TRBV27	-	TRBJ2-2	TGTGCCAGCAGTCTCGGACAGACCGGGGAGCTGTTTTTT	CASSLGQTGELFF
TRBD1	TRBV2	-	TRBJ2-7	TGTGCCAGCAGTTGGGGGACAGGGGAGACCTACGAGCAGTACTTC	CASSWGTGETYEQYF
-	TRBV4-1	-	TRBJ2-3	TGCGCCAGCAGCCAAGATGGGCTAGCGTTAAGCACAGATACGCAGTATTTT	CASSQDGLALSTDTQYF
-	TRBV27	once	TRBJ1-1	TGTGCCAGCATTAGGCGGGAGACCACTGAAGCTTTCTTT	CASIRRETTEAFF
TRBD2	TRBV7-9	-	TRBJ2-1	TGTGCCAGCAGCTTAGGCTCGGGGGGGCGGCATGAGCAGTTCTTC	CASSLGSGGRHEQFF
TRBD2	TRBV19	once	TRBJ2-3	TGTGCCAGTAGCAGGGAGCGGGAGGGACCATATACAGATACGCAGTATTTT	CASSREREGPYTDTQYF
-	TRBV27	-	TRBJ2-1	TGTGCCAGCAGACCTCGACAGAGCTCCTACAATGAGCAGTTCTTC	CASRPRQSSYNEQFF
TRBD1	TRBV5-6	-	TRBJ2-3	TGTGCCAGCAGCTTGACTCCGGGACAGGGGTCAACAGATACGCAGTATTTT	CASSLTPGQGSTDTQYF
-	TRBV5-1	once	TRBJ1-4	TGCGCCAGCAGCCCAGGGGCAACTAATGAAAAACTGTTTTTT	CASSPGATNEKLFF
-	TRBV6-5	-	TRBJ2-1	TGTGCCAGCAGTTACCCCAGCGGAAGCTCCTACAATGAGCAGTTCTTC	CASSYPSGSSYNEQFF
-	TRBV25-1	-	TRBJ1-1	TGTGCCAGCAAACGGGGCACTGAAGCTTTCTTT	CASKRGTEAFF
-	TRBV29-1	few	TRBJ1-2	TGCAGCGTTGCTGGCAGGGGAGCCTATGGCTACACCTTC	CSVAGRGAYGYTF
TRBD2	TRBV18	-	TRBJ2-2	TGTGCCAGCTCACTCTTACCTCTAGCGGGAGCGAGGAACACCGGGGAGCTGTTTTTT	CASSLLPLAGARNTGELFF
-	TRBV6-1	-	TRBJ2-7	TGTGCCAGCAGTGAAGTCGGGACTTTCTCCTACGAGCAGTACTTC	CASSEVGTFSYEQYF
-	TRBV2	-	TRBJ2-5	TGTGCCGGCGGACAGGGAGGGAGACAAGAGACCCAGTACTTC	CAGGQGGRQETQYF
-	TRBV21-1	-	TRBJ2-7	TGTGCCAGCAGCAAAGCGCCGCGGGTCCCACGCTCCTACGAGCAGTACTTC	CASSKAPRVPRSYEQYF
TRBD1	TRBV5-4	-	TRBJ2-1	TGTGCCAGCAGCTTGGACAGGGGGTCCTACAATGAGCAGTTCTTC	CASSLDRGSYNEQFF
TRBD1	TRBV11-2	-	TRBJ2-3	TGTGCCAGCAGCCTAGGGACAGGGGACACAGATACGCAGTATTTT	CASSLGTGDTDTQYF
-	TRBV5-1	-	TRBJ2-3	TGCGCCAGCAGCTTGGTGGTAGCGGTGAGCACAGATACGCAGTATTTT	CASSLVVAVSTDTQYF
-	TRBV12-2	-	TRBJ2-2	TGTGCAAGTCGTCTAACCCCTGGCAGGTTTTCACAGAACACCGGGGAGCTGTTTTTT	CASRLTPGRFSQNTGELFF
TRBD2	TRBV30	few	TRBJ2-3	TGTGCCTGGAGTCCCCGGACTAGCGGACACACAGATACGCAGTATTTT	CAWSPRTSGHTDTQYF
-	TRBV7-2	-	TRBJ2-7	TGTGCCAGCAGCTTATTCCAGGGTTTGGGCGAGCAGTACTTC	CASSLFQGLGEQYF